This TCR beta chain was obtained from a study of blood T cell repertoires in COVID-19. Profiling relied on immunoSEQ multiplex PCR, and the TCRdb table lists in-frame clones only, not all of them. The data hold around 140,000 clones, with roughly 80% observed a single time. Losses at the gene ends were 5 bases for V and 2 bases for J; bases not matched to a gene: 9. CDR3 length: 16 residues. CDR1 SGHTA and CDR2 FQGNSA come from the germline V gene. Sequences were obtained from PBMCs or T cells enriched from blood (not recorded which). This clonotype was obtained from a man aged 35 to 55 with acute COVID-19. The chain uses TRBV7-2 and TRBJ2-1; TRBD2 matches at 7 bases. CDR3 sequence reads: CASSRAGTTTYNEQFF. The CDR3 DNA reads as TGTGCCAGCAGCCGGGCCGGGACTACCACCTACAATGAGCAGTTCTTC.